A single sample gave rise to the 17 T cell receptor beta chains below, sequenced in a study of cytomegalovirus exposure and HLA in healthy donors. Amplification used 60 Vbeta primers and 13 Jbeta primers. Repertoires were generated with immunoSEQ multiplex PCR, while TCRdb's copy carries only in-frame clones and drops some. The repertoire includes some 170,000 clones, about 72% of them detected once, and about 2.5% sits in the top ten. Sequences were obtained from PBMCs. The receptors derive from a human donor in good health.

This sequence joins TRBV2 and TRBJ1-5, with TRBD1 matching 7 bases. The V segment lost 6 bases and the J segment 4 bases; nucleotides outside the gene matches: 3. Germline V lookup: CDR1 SNHLY, CDR2 FYNNEI. This CDR3 comprises 13 residues. The CDR3, as DNA: TGTGCCAGCAGAGAGGGACAGAATCAGCCCCAGCATTTT. It translates to CASREGQNQPQHF.

The genes are TRBV18 and TRBJ1-5; possibly TRBD1 for D (6 bases). CDR3 size: 15 residues. Germline lookup yields CDR1 KGHSH and CDR2 LQKENI. V was clipped by 6 bases and J by 3 bases, with 15 bases between them. CDR3 sequence reads: CASSTNQGTNQPQHF. Here the CDR3 DNA reads TGTGCCAGCTCGACCAATCAGGGGACCAATCAGCCCCAGCATTTT.

The chain is built from TRBV5-6 and TRBJ1-5, with D perhaps TRBD1 (5 bases). V gave up 4 bases and J gave up 4 bases, with 15 bases separating them. Per the germline V gene, CDR1 is SGHDT and CDR2 is YYEEEE. This CDR3 spans 15 amino acids. CDR3 amino acids: CASSGGLTGNQPQHF. CDR3 nucleotides: TGTGCCAGCAGCGGGGGACTGACCGGGAATCAGCCCCAGCATTTT.

The V call is TRBV28, the J call TRBJ2-1, with 10 bases identical to TRBD2. The germline V gene encodes CDR1 MDHEN and CDR2 SYDVKM. The CDR3 is made up of 17 amino acids. J was trimmed by 2 bases and V by 3 bases; bases with no gene match: 7. The CDR3 coding sequence is TGTGCCAGCAGTTTCCCCGCGGGACTAGCGACCTACAATGAGCAGTTCTTC. Amino acid sequence: CASSFPAGLATYNEQFF.

V and J are TRBV9 and TRBJ2-3; the D is unclear. Germline CDR1 and CDR2: SGDLS and YYNGEE. This CDR3 contains 14 residues. Trimming removed 0 bases from V and 0 bases from J, with 5 bases in between. The CDR3 DNA sequence: TGTGCCAGCAGCGTAGACTCTAGCACAGATACGCAGTATTTT. Translating it yields CASSVDSSTDTQYF.

This clone was picked up one time. This rearrangement joins TRBV2 to TRBJ1-4; D gene ambiguous. The CDR3 is 15 residues long. Trimming took 7 bases from V and 2 from J, leaving 14 bases between them. From germline, CDR1 is SNHLY and CDR2 FYNNEI. CDR3 sequence (DNA): TGTGCCAGCATCGCCTCACTCCTTACTAATGAAAAACTGTTTTTT. This codes for CASIASLLTNEKLFF.

The chain joins TRBV2 to TRBJ1-4; D ambiguous. The length of the CDR3 is 16 residues. In germline, CDR1 is SNHLY, CDR2 FYNNEI. The germline V and J ends were trimmed by 4 bases and 5 bases, with 17 bases remaining between them. The DNA for the CDR3 is TGTGCCAGCAGTGGACTCTCTTCGACGGGGAATGAAAAACTGTTTTTT. It specifies CASSGLSSTGNEKLFF.

This clone was seen a handful of times. The chain links TRBV25-1 to TRBJ2-7, with 9 bases aligning to TRBD1. CDR1 is MGHDK, CDR2 SYGVNS, per germline. V was pared by 4 bases and J by 3 bases, with 16 bases of the junction left unmatched. This CDR3 has 18 residues. The CDR3 DNA sequence: TGTGCCAGCAGTGGACGGAATCGACAGGGGGGGGCGTACTACGAGCAGTACTTC. Translated: CASSGRNRQGGAYYEQYF.

The table lists this clone with a few counts. The chain couples TRBV7-2 to TRBJ2-1, with 8 bases that match TRBD2. The trim removed 5 bases at V and 3 bases at J, leaving 6 bases unmatched. The CDR3 spans 15 residues. Germline V CDR1 and CDR2: SGHTA, FQGNSA. The CDR3 coding sequence is TGTGCCAGCAGCCTACTCGGGGGGGTCTACAATGAGCAGTTCTTC. Amino acids: CASSLLGGVYNEQFF.

The chain links TRBV6-5 to TRBJ2-7, with a weak D call TRBD1 (7 bases). The V and J ends lost 5 bases and 4 bases respectively, with 18 bases between them. There are 15 residues in the CDR3. Germline CDR1 reads MNHEY; CDR2 reads SVGAGI. DNA for the CDR3: TGTGCCAGCAGTCGCGGGACAGCCCTGGGGTACGAGCAGTACTTC. Its protein is CASSRGTALGYEQYF.

The genes are TRBV6-6 and TRBJ1-1; D is unresolved. CDR3 length: 13 residues. Germline CDR1 MNHNY, CDR2 SVGAGI (reference sequence). V was cut by 6 bases and J by 1 base, with 9 bases left in between. The CDR3 sequence: CASRPRQNTEAFF. The CDR3 DNA sequence: TGTGCCAGCAGACCTCGACAGAACACTGAAGCTTTCTTT.

This clone was recorded a few times. Here the CDR3 reads CASSDSMGSTQYF. CDR3 coding DNA: TGTGCCAGCAGTGACTCGATGGGGAGTACGCAGTATTTT. This chain links TRBV6-4 with TRBJ2-3; tentative D call: TRBD2 (5 bases). The CDR3 has 13 residues. In germline, CDR1 is MRHNA, CDR2 SNTAGT. Trimming cost V 0 bases and J 8 bases, with 9 bases left between them.

The chain couples TRBV5-5 to TRBJ2-1, with D possibly TRBD1 on 5 matching bases. CDR1 and CDR2 (germline): SGHKS, YYEKEE (reference sequence). V lost 7 bases, J lost 2 bases, and 16 bases lay in between. The CDR3 spans 15 residues. The CDR3 spells CASLRTWGTYNEQFF. The DNA for the CDR3 is TGTGCCAGCCTCCGGACATGGGGAACCTACAATGAGCAGTTCTTC.

This clone was observed a handful of times. This sequence joins TRBV5-6 and TRBJ1-1, with TRBD1 matching over 7 bases. This CDR3 is built from 14 residues. With 0 bases clipped from V and 4 bases from J, the junction kept 3 bases outside the gene matches. The germline V gene has CDR1 SGHDT and CDR2 YYEEEE. CDR3 amino acids: CASSLGQGVTEAFF. For the CDR3, the DNA is TGTGCCAGCAGCTTGGGGCAGGGGGTCACTGAAGCTTTCTTT.

This chain connects TRBV2 to TRBJ1-1, with 8 bases that match TRBD1. This CDR3 spans 15 amino acids. The V gene end was trimmed by 0 bases and the J gene end by 11 bases; junction bases not matched to a gene: 11. CDR1 SNHLY and CDR2 FYNNEI come from the germline V gene. CDR3 protein: CASSEALGRGLGAFF. Here the CDR3 DNA reads TGTGCCAGCAGTGAAGCGCTTGGCAGGGGGCTTGGCGCTTTCTTT.

This rearrangement joins TRBV5-1 to TRBJ2-3; 8 positions match TRBD2. V lost 4 bases to trimming and J lost 5 bases; unmatched junction nucleotides: 6. This CDR3 region has 14 residues. Germline V gene data show CDR1 as SGHRS and CDR2 as YFSETQ. This chain's CDR3 is CASSVGGAVDTQYF. CDR3 nucleotides: TGCGCCAGCAGCGTCGGGGGGGCCGTAGATACGCAGTATTTT.

On this clone: The same CDR3 also results from other DNA sequences found in this sample. The gene calls are TRBV18 and TRBJ1-4; 8 bases align to TRBD1. The CDR3 extends over 14 amino acids. Germline V gene lookup returns CDR1 KGHSH and CDR2 LQKENI. The V gene end was trimmed by 3 bases and the J gene end by 5 bases; junction bases not matched to a gene: 2. CDR3 region: CASSPGQANEKLFF. The CDR3 DNA follows: TGTGCCAGCTCACCGGGACAGGCGAATGAAAAACTGTTTTTT.